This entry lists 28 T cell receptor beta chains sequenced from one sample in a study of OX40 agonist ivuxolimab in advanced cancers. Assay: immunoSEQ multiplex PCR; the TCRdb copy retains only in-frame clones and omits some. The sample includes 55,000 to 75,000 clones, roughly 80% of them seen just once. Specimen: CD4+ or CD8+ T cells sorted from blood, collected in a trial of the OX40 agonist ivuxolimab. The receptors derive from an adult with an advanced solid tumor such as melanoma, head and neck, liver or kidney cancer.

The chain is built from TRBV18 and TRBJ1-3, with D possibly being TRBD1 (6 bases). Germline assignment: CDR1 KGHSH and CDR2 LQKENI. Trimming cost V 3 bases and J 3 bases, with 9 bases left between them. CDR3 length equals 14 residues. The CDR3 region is CASSPGGGGNTIYF. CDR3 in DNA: TGTGCCAGCTCACCTGGGGGCGGTGGAAACACCATATATTTT. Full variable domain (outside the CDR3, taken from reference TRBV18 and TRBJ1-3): NAGVMQNPRHLVRRRGQEARLRCSPMKGHSHVYWYRQLPEEGLKFMVYLQKENIIDESGMPKERFSAEFPKEGPSILRIQQVVRGDSAAYFCASSPGGGGNTIYFGEGSWLTVV.

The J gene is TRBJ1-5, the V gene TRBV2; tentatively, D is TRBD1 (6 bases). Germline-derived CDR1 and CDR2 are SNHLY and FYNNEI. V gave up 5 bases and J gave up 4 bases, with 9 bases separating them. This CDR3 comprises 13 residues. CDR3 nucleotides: TGTGCCAGCAGTACAGGGACGAATCAGCCCCAGCATTTT. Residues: CASSTGTNQPQHF.

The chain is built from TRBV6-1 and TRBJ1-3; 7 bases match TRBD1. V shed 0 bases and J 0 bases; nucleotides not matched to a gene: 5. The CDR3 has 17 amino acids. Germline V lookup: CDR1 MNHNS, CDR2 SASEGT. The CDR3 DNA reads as TGTGCCAGCAGTGAAGCCAGGGGGTTCCTCTCTGGAAACACCATATATTTT. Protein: CASSEARGFLSGNTIYF.

CDR3 residues: CASSQVGAGWGNTEAFF. CDR3 DNA: TGCGCCAGCAGCCAAGTTGGGGCAGGGTGGGGGAACACTGAAGCTTTCTTT. V gene TRBV4-1 combines with J gene TRBJ1-1, with D possibly matching TRBD1 (5 bases). V was trimmed by 1 base and J by 1 base, leaving 16 bases between them. Germline lookup yields CDR1 MGHRA and CDR2 YSYEKL. The CDR3 contains 17 residues.

DNA of the CDR3: TGCGCCAGCAGCCAGGCTACAGGGTTCCAAGCTTTCTTT. Amino acid sequence: CASSQATGFQAFF. The V gene is TRBV4-3, the J gene TRBJ1-1, with D perhaps matching TRBD1 (6 bases). V lost 3 bases and J lost 9, with 14 bases in between. Germline assignment: CDR1 LGHNA and CDR2 YSLEER. CDR3 length equals 13 residues.

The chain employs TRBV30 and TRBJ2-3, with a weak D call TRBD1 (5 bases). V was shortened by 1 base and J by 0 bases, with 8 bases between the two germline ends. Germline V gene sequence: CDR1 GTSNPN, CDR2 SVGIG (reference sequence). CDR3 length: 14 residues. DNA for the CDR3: TGTGCCTGGAGTGGACAGTTTAGCACAGATACGCAGTATTTT. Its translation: CAWSGQFSTDTQYF. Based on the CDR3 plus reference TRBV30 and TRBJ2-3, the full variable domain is SQTIHQWPATLVQPVGSPLSLECTVEGTSNPNLYWYRQAAGRGLQLLFYSVGIGQISSEVPQNLSASRPQDRQFILSSKKLLLSDSGFYLCAWSGQFSTDTQYFGPGTRLTVL.

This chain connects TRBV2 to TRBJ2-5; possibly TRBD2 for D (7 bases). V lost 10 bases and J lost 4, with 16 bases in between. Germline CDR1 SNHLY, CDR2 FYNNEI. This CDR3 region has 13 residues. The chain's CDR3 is CAIVGGVRETQYF. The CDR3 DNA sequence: TGTGCCATTGTAGGGGGGGTCCGAGAGACCCAGTACTTC.

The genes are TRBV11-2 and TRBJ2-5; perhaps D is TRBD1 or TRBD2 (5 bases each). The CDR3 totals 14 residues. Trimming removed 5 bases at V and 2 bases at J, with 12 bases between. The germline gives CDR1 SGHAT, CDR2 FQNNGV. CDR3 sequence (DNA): TGTGCCAGCAGCCCCGGGGCAGGGCAAGAGACCCAGTACTTC. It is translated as CASSPGAGQETQYF.

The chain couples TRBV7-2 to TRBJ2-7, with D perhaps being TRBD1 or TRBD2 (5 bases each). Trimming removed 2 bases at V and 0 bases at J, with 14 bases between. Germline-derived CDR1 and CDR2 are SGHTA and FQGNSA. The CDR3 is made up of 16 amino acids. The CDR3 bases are TGTGCCAGCAGCTTATCGTCCGGGGCTTTCTCCTACGAGCAGTACTTC. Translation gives CASSLSSGAFSYEQYF.

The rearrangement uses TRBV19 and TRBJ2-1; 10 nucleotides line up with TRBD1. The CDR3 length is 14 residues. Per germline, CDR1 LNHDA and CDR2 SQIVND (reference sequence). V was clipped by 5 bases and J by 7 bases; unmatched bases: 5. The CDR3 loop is CASSLGQGWNEQFF. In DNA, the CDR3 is TGTGCCAGTAGTTTGGGACAGGGGTGGAATGAGCAGTTCTTC.

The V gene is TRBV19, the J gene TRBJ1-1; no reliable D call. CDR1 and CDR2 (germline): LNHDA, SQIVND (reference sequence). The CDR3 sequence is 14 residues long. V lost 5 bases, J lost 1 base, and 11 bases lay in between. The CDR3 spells CASSSYVGNTEAFF. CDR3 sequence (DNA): TGTGCCAGTAGTTCCTATGTTGGGAACACTGAAGCTTTCTTT.

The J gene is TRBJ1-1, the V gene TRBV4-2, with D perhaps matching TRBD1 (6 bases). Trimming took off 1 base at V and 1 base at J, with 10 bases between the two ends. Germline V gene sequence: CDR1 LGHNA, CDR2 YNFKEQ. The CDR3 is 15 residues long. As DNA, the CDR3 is TGTGCCAGCAGCCAAGTGATGGGACAGAACACTGAAGCTTTCTTT. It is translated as CASSQVMGQNTEAFF.

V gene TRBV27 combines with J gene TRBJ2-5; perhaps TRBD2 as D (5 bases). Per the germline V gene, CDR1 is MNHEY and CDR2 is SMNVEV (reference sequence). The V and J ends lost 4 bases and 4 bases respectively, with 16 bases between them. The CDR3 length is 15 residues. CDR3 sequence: CASSSRRGNRETQYF. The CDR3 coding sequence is TGTGCCAGCAGTTCCCGTCGGGGAAATCGAGAGACCCAGTACTTC.

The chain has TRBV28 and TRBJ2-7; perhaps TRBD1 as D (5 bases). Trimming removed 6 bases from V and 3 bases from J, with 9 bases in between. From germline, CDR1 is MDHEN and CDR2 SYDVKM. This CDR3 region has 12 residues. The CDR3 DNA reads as TGTGCCAGCAGCCTTAGGGGCTACGAGCAGTACTTC. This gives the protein CASSLRGYEQYF.

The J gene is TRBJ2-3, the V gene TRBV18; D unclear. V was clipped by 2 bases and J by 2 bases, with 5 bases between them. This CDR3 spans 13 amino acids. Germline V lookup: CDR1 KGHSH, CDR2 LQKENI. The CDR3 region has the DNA TGTGCCAGCTCACCAGAGAACACAGATACGCAGTATTTT. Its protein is CASSPENTDTQYF.

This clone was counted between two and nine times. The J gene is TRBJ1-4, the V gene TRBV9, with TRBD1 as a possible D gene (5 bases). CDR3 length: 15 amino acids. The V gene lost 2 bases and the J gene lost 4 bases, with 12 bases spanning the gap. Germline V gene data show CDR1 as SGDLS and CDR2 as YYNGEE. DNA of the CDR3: TGTGCCAGCAGCGTTCAGGGTACCCTTAATGAAAAACTGTTTTTT. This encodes CASSVQGTLNEKLFF.

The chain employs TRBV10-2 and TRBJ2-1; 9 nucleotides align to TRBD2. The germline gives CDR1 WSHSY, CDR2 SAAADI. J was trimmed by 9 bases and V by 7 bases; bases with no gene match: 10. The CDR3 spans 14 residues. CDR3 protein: CASIRAGGPGEQFF. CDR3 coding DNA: TGCGCCAGCATTCGGGCGGGGGGGCCCGGTGAGCAGTTCTTC.

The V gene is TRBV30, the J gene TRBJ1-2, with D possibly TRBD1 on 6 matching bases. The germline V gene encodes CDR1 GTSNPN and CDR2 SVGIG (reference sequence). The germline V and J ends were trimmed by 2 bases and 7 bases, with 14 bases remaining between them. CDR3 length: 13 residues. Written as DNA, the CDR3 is TGTGCCTGGAGTAACCAGGGGCTGGTTGGCTACACCTTC. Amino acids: CAWSNQGLVGYTF.

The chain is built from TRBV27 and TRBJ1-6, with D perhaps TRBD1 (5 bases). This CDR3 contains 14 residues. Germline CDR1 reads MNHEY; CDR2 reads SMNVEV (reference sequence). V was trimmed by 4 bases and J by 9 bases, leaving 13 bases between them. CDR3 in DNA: TGTGCCAGCAGTTATCCAGGGATCGGTTCACCCCTCCACTTT. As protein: CASSYPGIGSPLHF.

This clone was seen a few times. The CDR3, as DNA: TGTGCCAGCAGGGCCAGGGTAGCTAATTCACCCCTCCACTTT. This codes for CASRARVANSPLHF. The chain employs TRBV28 and TRBJ1-6; TRBD1 is a possible D gene (5 bases). Trimming shortened V by 6 bases and J by 6 bases, and 12 bases separated the two germline ends. CDR3 size: 14 residues. Germline lookup yields CDR1 MDHEN and CDR2 SYDVKM.

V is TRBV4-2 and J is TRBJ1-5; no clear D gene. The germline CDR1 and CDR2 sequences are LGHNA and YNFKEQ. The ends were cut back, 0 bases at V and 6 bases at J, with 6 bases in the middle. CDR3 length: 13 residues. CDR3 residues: CASSQDLSQPQHF. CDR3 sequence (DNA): TGTGCCAGCAGCCAAGATTTGAGTCAGCCCCAGCATTTT.

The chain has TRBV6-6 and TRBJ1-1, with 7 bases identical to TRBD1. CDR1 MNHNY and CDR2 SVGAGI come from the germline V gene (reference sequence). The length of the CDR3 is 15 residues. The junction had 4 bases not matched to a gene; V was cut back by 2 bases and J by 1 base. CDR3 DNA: TGTGCCAGCAGTTACGAGGGACAGAAGAACACTGAAGCTTTCTTT. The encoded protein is CASSYEGQKNTEAFF.

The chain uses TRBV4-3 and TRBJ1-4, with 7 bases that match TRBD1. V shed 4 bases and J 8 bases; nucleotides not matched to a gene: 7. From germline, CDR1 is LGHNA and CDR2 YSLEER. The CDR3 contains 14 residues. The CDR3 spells CASSPGGLGEKLFF. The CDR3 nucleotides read TGCGCCAGCAGCCCAGGGGGGCTGGGCGAAAAACTGTTTTTT.

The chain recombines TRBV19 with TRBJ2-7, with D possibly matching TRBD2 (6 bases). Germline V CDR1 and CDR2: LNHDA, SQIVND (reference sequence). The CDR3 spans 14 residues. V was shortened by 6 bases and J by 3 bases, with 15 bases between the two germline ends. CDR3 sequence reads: CASSPAAGNYEQYF. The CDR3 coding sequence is TGTGCCAGTAGCCCTGCCGCGGGAAACTACGAGCAGTACTTC.

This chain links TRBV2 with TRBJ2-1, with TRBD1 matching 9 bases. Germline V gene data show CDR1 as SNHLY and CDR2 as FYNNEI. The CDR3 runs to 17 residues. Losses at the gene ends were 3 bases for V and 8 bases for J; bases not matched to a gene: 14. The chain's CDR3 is CASSEPAAQQGADEQFF. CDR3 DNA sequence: TGTGCCAGCAGTGAGCCAGCAGCACAACAGGGGGCCGATGAGCAGTTCTTC.

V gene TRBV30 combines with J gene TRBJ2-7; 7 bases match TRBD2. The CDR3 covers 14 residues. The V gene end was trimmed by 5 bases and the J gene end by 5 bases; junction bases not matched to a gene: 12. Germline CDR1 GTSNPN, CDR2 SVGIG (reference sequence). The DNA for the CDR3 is TGTGCCTGGCGGCGGGAGATCGGTTTCAACGAGCAGTACTTC. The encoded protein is CAWRREIGFNEQYF.

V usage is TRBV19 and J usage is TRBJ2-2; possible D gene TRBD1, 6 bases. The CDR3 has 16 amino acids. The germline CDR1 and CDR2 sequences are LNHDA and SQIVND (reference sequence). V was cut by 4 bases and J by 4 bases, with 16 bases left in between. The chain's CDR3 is CASSTGIQGRTGELFF. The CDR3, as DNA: TGTGCCAGTAGTACCGGAATCCAGGGGCGCACCGGGGAGCTGTTTTTT.

The CDR3 region has the DNA TGTGCCAGCAGCTTGCCCAGCCAAGGACAAGGGCAGTTCTTC. Its translation: CASSLPSQGQGQFF. The chain has TRBV5-4 and TRBJ2-1; D possibly corresponds to TRBD1 (5 bases). The CDR3 is made up of 14 amino acids. Trimming stripped 1 base from V and 12 bases from J, with 17 bases between. CDR1 and CDR2 (germline): SGHNT, YYREEE (reference sequence).